The 17 T cell receptor beta chains listed next were all sequenced from one sample in a study of OX40 agonist ivuxolimab in advanced cancers. Method: immunoSEQ multiplex PCR; TCRdb's copy keeps in-frame clones and lacks some. The repertoire holds roughly 69,000 clones, with about 90% as singletons. Sequencing used CD4+ or CD8+ T cells sorted from blood, obtained in a trial of the OX40 agonist ivuxolimab. The receptor set was obtained from an adult with an advanced solid tumor such as melanoma, head and neck, liver or kidney cancer.

This clone has a single count. V is TRBV5-1 and J is TRBJ2-7; D is undetermined. V lost 4 bases and J 6 bases, leaving 14 bases between the germline ends. Looked up from germline, CDR1 is SGHRS and CDR2 is YFSETQ. The length of the CDR3 is 13 residues. The DNA for the CDR3 is TGCGCCAGCAGCCGGATCGCAGGCGCCGAGCAGTACTTC. This encodes CASSRIAGAEQYF.

This clone was seen more than once but under ten times. The rearrangement uses TRBV27 and TRBJ1-3; D unclear. The germline V gene has CDR1 MNHEY and CDR2 SMNVEV (reference sequence). The V and J ends lost 8 bases and 1 base respectively, with 9 bases between them. The CDR3 totals 13 residues. CDR3: CASGSSSGNTIYF. The CDR3, as DNA: TGTGCCAGCGGGTCCTCGTCTGGAAACACCATATATTTT.

CDR3 sequence reads: CASSTPHRGADTQYF. The CDR3 nucleotides are TGTGCCAGCAGCACCCCCCACCGGGGGGCAGATACGCAGTATTTT. The gene calls are TRBV9 and TRBJ2-3; 7 nucleotides align to TRBD2. Per germline, CDR1 SGDLS and CDR2 YYNGEE. The V and J ends lost 4 bases and 4 bases, in that order; junction bases with no gene match: 9. This CDR3 contains 15 residues.

V and J are TRBV27 and TRBJ1-1, with D hard to call. Germline V gene data show CDR1 as MNHEY and CDR2 as SMNVEV (reference sequence). V lost 5 bases and J 1 base, leaving 11 bases between the germline ends. The CDR3 sequence is 14 residues long. The CDR3 DNA follows: TGTGCCAGCAGTACCAGACGAGCGAACACTGAAGCTTTCTTT. It yields the protein CASSTRRANTEAFF.

The rearrangement uses TRBV7-2 and TRBJ1-2, with a weak D call TRBD1 (5 bases). Germline lookup yields CDR1 SGHTA and CDR2 FQGNSA. This CDR3 has 16 residues. The ends were cut back, 5 bases at V and 8 bases at J, with 24 bases in the middle. In nucleotides, the CDR3 is TGTGCCAGCAGCCAAGGGGACCGGGCCCCCGGATGGGGCTACACCTTC. Protein sequence: CASSQGDRAPGWGYTF.

The V and J genes are TRBV19 and TRBJ2-5; no firm D call. Germline-derived CDR1 and CDR2 are LNHDA and SQIVND (reference sequence). V was clipped by 6 bases and J by 1 base, with 9 bases between them. The CDR3 spans 13 residues. Here the CDR3 reads CASSGRLQETQYF. In nucleotides, the CDR3 is TGTGCCAGTAGCGGCAGGCTCCAAGAGACCCAGTACTTC.

The genes are TRBV2 and TRBJ1-4; tentative D call: TRBD1 (6 bases). Germline CDR1 is SNHLY and CDR2 is FYNNEI. V lost 4 bases and J 7 bases, leaving 16 bases between the germline ends. The CDR3 has 15 residues. CDR3 protein: CASSVTGLGSEKLFF. The CDR3 DNA reads as TGTGCCAGCAGTGTAACAGGGCTCGGGAGTGAAAAACTGTTTTTT.

The chain carries TRBV29-1 and TRBJ2-3; possible D gene TRBD2, 6 bases. The CDR3 is 13 residues long. V lost 4 bases to trimming and J lost 2 bases, with 10 bases between them. Per the germline V gene, CDR1 is SQVTM and CDR2 is ANQGSEA. CDR3 protein: CSVVGGITDTQYF. The CDR3 nucleotides read TGCAGCGTTGTGGGGGGAATCACAGATACGCAGTATTTT.

The chain's CDR3 is CASSLGDLYYEQYF. DNA of the CDR3: TGCGCCAGCAGCTTAGGGGACTTGTACTACGAGCAGTACTTC. The V call is TRBV5-1, the J call TRBJ2-7, with D maybe TRBD2 (6 bases). Trimming removed 2 bases from V and 3 bases from J, with 12 bases in between. This CDR3 comprises 14 residues. Per the germline V gene, CDR1 is SGHRS and CDR2 is YFSETQ.

The chain links TRBV19 to TRBJ2-3, with D maybe TRBD2 (5 bases). V shed 3 bases and J shed 0 bases, with 13 bases lying between them. The CDR3 totals 16 residues. Looked up from germline, CDR1 is LNHDA and CDR2 is SQIVND (reference sequence). As DNA, the CDR3 is TGTGCCAGTAGTATTTCCTCGGGATCAAGCACAGATACGCAGTATTTT. This codes for CASSISSGSSTDTQYF.

A few counts support this clone. The chain recombines TRBV30 with TRBJ1-5; D unresolved. The ends were cut back, 1 base at V and 1 base at J, with 11 bases in the middle. The V gene's germline CDR1 is GTSNPN and CDR2 SVGIG (reference sequence). There are 15 residues in the CDR3. The CDR3: CAWSGSPASNQPQHF. The CDR3 DNA reads TGTGCCTGGAGTGGGTCGCCCGCGAGCAATCAGCCCCAGCATTTT.

The rearrangement uses TRBV10-3 and TRBJ2-3; D not resolved. The germline V gene encodes CDR1 ENHRY and CDR2 SYGVKD. The CDR3 length is 12 residues. With 8 bases removed from V and 4 bases from J, the gap between germline ends came to 10 bases. The CDR3 loop is CAIASSSDTQYF. As DNA, the CDR3 is TGTGCCATCGCCTCCAGTTCAGATACGCAGTATTTT.

This clone was observed a handful of times. This sequence joins TRBV18 and TRBJ2-3; the D is unclear. The CDR3 has 14 residues. V gave up 3 bases and J gave up 4 bases, with 11 bases separating them. The V gene's germline CDR1 is KGHSH and CDR2 LQKENI. DNA of the CDR3: TGTGCCAGCTCACCCCCATCTAGGGCAGATACGCAGTATTTT. It yields the protein CASSPPSRADTQYF.

This chain joins TRBV28 and TRBJ1-2, with D perhaps TRBD1 (6 bases). Trimming pared 3 bases from V and 6 bases from J, leaving 17 bases between. This CDR3 has 15 residues. CDR1 MDHEN and CDR2 SYDVKM come from the germline V gene. The CDR3 nucleotides read TGTGCCAGCAGTTTTGCACAGCCGGGGGCCCATGGCTACACCTTC. Translation: CASSFAQPGAHGYTF.

The CDR3 protein is CASSPYYRGLQETQYF. CDR3 sequence (DNA): TGTGCCAGCAGCCCGTACTACAGGGGTCTCCAAGAGACCCAGTACTTC. The J gene is TRBJ2-5, the V gene TRBV11-2; 7 bases match TRBD1. The CDR3 has 16 amino acids. Germline trimming cut 5 bases from V and 1 base from J; bases unmatched to any gene: 10. Germline CDR1 is SGHAT and CDR2 is FQNNGV.

This chain joins TRBV4-3 and TRBJ1-4, with D hard to call. The V and J ends lost 0 bases and 5 bases respectively, with 13 bases between them. Germline CDR1 is LGHNA and CDR2 is YSLEER. The CDR3 spans 16 residues. In DNA form, the CDR3 reads TGCGCCAGCAGCCAAGAATCCGGGCGTGGAAATGAAAAACTGTTTTTT. Its translation is CASSQESGRGNEKLFF.

J is TRBJ2-7 and V is TRBV5-5, with a weak D call TRBD1 (6 bases). The CDR3 contains 15 residues. V was pared by 5 bases and J by 6 bases, with 21 bases between. CDR1 and CDR2 from the germline V gene are SGHKS and YYEKEE (reference sequence). CDR3 residues: CASSQTATGPGEQYF. The CDR3 DNA reads TGTGCCAGCAGTCAAACAGCGACAGGCCCGGGCGAGCAGTACTTC. The full variable domain, completed using reference TRBV5-5 and TRBJ2-7, is DAGVTQSPTHLIKTRGQQVTLRCSPISGHKSVSWYQQVLGQGPQFIFQYYEKEERGRGNFPDRFSARQFPNYSSELNVNALLLGDSALYLCASSQTATGPGEQYFGPGTRLTVT.